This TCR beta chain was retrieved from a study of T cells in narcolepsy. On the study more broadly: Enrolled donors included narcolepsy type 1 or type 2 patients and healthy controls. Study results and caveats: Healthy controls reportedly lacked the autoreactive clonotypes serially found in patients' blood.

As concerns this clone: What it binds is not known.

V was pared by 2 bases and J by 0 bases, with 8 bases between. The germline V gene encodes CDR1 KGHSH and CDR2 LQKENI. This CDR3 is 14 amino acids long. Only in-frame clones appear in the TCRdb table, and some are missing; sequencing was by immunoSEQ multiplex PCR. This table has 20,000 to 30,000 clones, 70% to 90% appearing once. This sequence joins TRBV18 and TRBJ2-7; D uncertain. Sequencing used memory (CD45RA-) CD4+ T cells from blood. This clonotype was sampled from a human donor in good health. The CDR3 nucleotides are TGTGCCAGCTCACCAGCTAGGAGCTCCTACGAGCAGTACTTC. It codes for CASSPARSSYEQYF.